This T cell receptor beta chain came from a study of T cells after yellow fever vaccination. Using its own MiXCR run on the 5' RACE reads, TCRdb lists one record per CDR3 protein. The sample holds 280,000 or so distinct CDR3 sequences; approximately 8% are singletons and the top ten take about 3.7%. A few counts support this clonotype. This receptor was taken from a man between 18 and 35 years old who received the YFV17D yellow fever vaccine. The sample was CD4+ T cells sorted from PBMCs, taken 5 days after the yellow fever booster vaccination.

As DNA, the CDR3 is TGCAGCGTTGAAGACAGGGAGGGGGCCGGCTCTGGGGCCAACGTCCTGACTTTC. Translation gives CSVEDREGAGSGANVLTF. The chain has TRBV29-1 and TRBJ2-6, with D perhaps TRBD1 or TRBD2 (7 bases each). CDR3 length equals 18 residues. With 0 bases removed from V and 0 bases from J, the gap between germline ends came to 15 bases. CDR1 is SQVTM and CDR2 is ANQGSEA in the germline V gene. Using reference TRBV29-1 and TRBJ2-6 for the parts outside the CDR3, the full variable domain is SAVISQKPSRDICQRGTSLTIQCQVDSQVTMMFWYRQQPGQSLTLIATANQGSEATYESGFVIDKFPISRPNLTFSTLTVSNMSPEDSSIYLCSVEDREGAGSGANVLTFGAGSRLTVL.